Following are 4 T cell receptor beta chains from one sample sequenced in a study of T cell responses to AZD1222 COVID-19 vaccine listed by TCRdb under 2021. In the paper's terms, the time point label means: about 28 days (+/-7) after the second vaccine dose. Libraries came from the immunoSEQ multiplex PCR assay. Imported from immuneACCESS, the table was reduced by TCRdb to in-frame sequences with V and J called. These copies leave out some clones; in studies compared against another copy, an unresolved V gene accounts for under half, and the cause of the remainder is not known. The sample data list some 200,000 clones, and more than 85% of these were observed just once. The ten largest make up roughly 3.5% of the sample. This specimen consisted of peripheral blood, obtained 28 days after the second AZD1222 dose. These receptors originate from an adult who received the AZD1222 COVID-19 vaccine.

This clone was seen once. The chain is built from TRBV6-5 and TRBJ2-5; 8 positions match TRBD2. V lost 4 bases, J lost 5 bases, and 9 bases stayed unmatched. CDR1 is MNHEY, CDR2 SVGAGI, per germline. CDR3 length: 15 residues. For the CDR3, the DNA is TGTGCCAGCAGTTCCTATAGCGGGGTGGGGGAGACCCAGTACTTC. Protein product: CASSSYSGVGETQYF.

V gene TRBV4-2 combines with J gene TRBJ2-1; possible D gene TRBD2, 5 bases. Germline CDR1 and CDR2: LGHNA and YNFKEQ. V was trimmed by 1 base and J by 2 bases, leaving 9 bases between them. The CDR3 is 15 residues long. The CDR3 bases are TGTGCCAGCAGCCAAGCAGCGGCAGCCTACAATGAGCAGTTCTTC. Protein sequence: CASSQAAAAYNEQFF.

The chain employs TRBV10-1 and TRBJ1-4; 7 bases map to TRBD1. The V gene end was trimmed by 9 bases and the J gene end by 0 bases; junction bases not matched to a gene: 4. The CDR3 covers 14 residues. The germline V gene has CDR1 WNHNN and CDR2 SYGVQD (reference sequence). CDR3: CARKTGATNEKLFF. The CDR3 DNA follows: TGCGCCAGGAAAACAGGGGCAACTAATGAAAAACTGTTTTTT.

This clone has more than one count but fewer than ten. The chain combines TRBV11-3 with TRBJ2-3, with a tentative D call TRBD2 (6 bases). V was clipped by 5 bases and J by 2 bases, with 11 bases between them. The CDR3 extends over 14 amino acids. From germline, CDR1 is SGHNT and CDR2 YENEEA. DNA for the CDR3: TGTGCCAGCAGCGCACGGGAGACCACAGATACGCAGTATTTT. This sequence encodes CASSARETTDTQYF.